The source of this T cell receptor (beta chain) is a study of cytomegalovirus exposure and HLA in healthy donors listed by TCRdb under 2017. With regard to the full study: An earlier analysis of approximately 600 of the donors reported about 290 Gb of sequence data and 100 million to 140 million unique TCR beta sequences from roughly 200 million T cells. In a later analysis, previously published TCR beta repertoires from roughly 710 donors were re-analyzed and high-resolution HLA genotyping was added so that TCR occurrence patterns could be studied. The study aimed to test whether signatures of past pathogen exposure could be identified by cataloging public T cell receptors. The study combined high-throughput TCR immunosequencing, statistical association of individual TCRs with disease status, and machine learning to predict cytomegalovirus infection status. Rather than using new phenotypic data, the later analysis identified candidate immune exposures from TCR beta sequences and from how often those sequences occurred across donors. Among about 390 genotyped donors of the cohort, an average of 235,054 unique TCR beta nucleotide sequences were sequenced per donor, 15% to 20% of them non-productive. About five DR-DQ haplotypes were handled as single units for association and clustering because linkage in the cohort was strong. In addition to the first cohort of roughly 670 subjects, a separate validation cohort of some 120 different subjects was used. Donor age, sex, ethnicity and CMV serostatus were compiled together with the repertoire data. The genetic ancestry cluster associated with self-reported Caucasian donors included roughly 84% of the roughly 410 genotyped donors. A later genetic analysis took genome-wide SNP genotypes for about 65% of the 666 donors and used that subset as a discovery cohort. Every repertoire in the discovery cohort had been generated on one and the same sequencing platform. Class I and class II HLA loci were covered by the typing at four-digit resolution. An earlier analysis of 450 to 750 of the donors used high-throughput TCR beta sequencing to judge whether each TCR beta V gene segment behaved as functional or pseudogenic. Typing coverage varied by locus: about 629-640 donors for A, B, C, DRB1 and DQB1; some 520 for DQA1; some 610 for DPA1; approximately 470 for DPB1. Roughly 310 gigabases of sequencing data and 70 million to 85 million unique TCR sequences were included in an early release covering several hundred HLA-typed donors. The study profiled the T cell repertoires of hundreds of subjects by immunosequencing and related them to cytomegalovirus serostatus. General study outcomes and caveats: Because the 87-base-pair reads could not distinguish some IMGT-functional V segments, including TRBV6-2 and TRBV6-3, those segments were excluded. The classifier was reported to diagnose cytomegalovirus status with high specificity and sensitivity in both the original cohort and the validation cohort. Most CMV-associated TCR beta chains appeared to be HLA-restricted in a later analysis, and the HLA associations seemed to be driven largely by CMV exposure. In a later genetic analysis, a missense DCLRE1C variant was associated with V-gene and J-gene trimming of TCR beta chains, and the association was replicated in an independent cohort. In vitro tests confirmed that a few of the cytomegalovirus-associated TCR beta chains recognize cytomegalovirus antigens. Assigning TCR associations to individual alleles was difficult when HLA alleles, especially DR and DQ, strongly co-occurred. At a false discovery rate of 0.05, a later analysis linked 16,000 or so TCR beta sequences to specific HLA alleles. A group of highly shared sequence variants was considered likely to be a technical artifact of the sequencing pipeline. In a later analysis, HLA-associated TCR beta chains were found to be more clonally expanded and to have lower generation probabilities than equally common non-associated chains. This cohort had only TCR beta chains sequenced, and the lack of alpha or paired-chain data limited which features could be detected. A further reported finding was that TCR beta sequences accurately predicted the HLA-A and HLA-B alleles for most subjects in the first cohort. Immune exposure information for the cohort was limited to CMV serostatus. Linkage disequilibrium might explain the correlated functional status among segregating V segments, but an unknown experimental factor could not be excluded. Sequencing depth was assumed to be roughly uniform across donors in the presence/absence analyses, though that assumption may not hold. Because some donors lacked HLA typing at each locus, the association tests relied only on the typed subset. A total of roughly 160 TCR beta chains were listed by the study as associated with cytomegalovirus. According to a later analysis, parvovirus B19, influenza, CMV and Epstein-Barr virus appeared linked to several top co-occurrence clusters. In an earlier analysis of about 600 of the donors, most TCR beta V segments appeared in productive rearrangements about 87% or about 30% of the time, broadly matching IMGT annotations. The earlier analysis of around 600 of the donors excluded 15 to 20 rarely observed V segments, including chromosome 9 orphons, because counts were too low. According to a later analysis, TCR association rates differed among HLA loci, with DRB1 alleles showing the most associated TCRs and HLA-C alleles showing the fewest. According to the authors, the approach could potentially be generalized to other disease states and immunological phenotypes. In a later genetic analysis, fewer N-insertions in productive TCRs were reported among donors in an Asian-associated ancestry cluster than the 666-donor mean. While some public TCRs were present in many individuals, most TCR sequences turned up only very rarely across donors.

According to the germline V gene (reference sequence), CDR1 reads SEHNR and CDR2 reads FQNEAQ. The CDR3 starts with the cysteine, ends with the phenylalanine, and has 16 residues. Only the CDR3 DNA stays, 48 bases, in frame from base 1. The library came from the immunoSEQ multiplex PCR assay. For the multiplex PCR, a mixture combining 60 forward primers for TCR Vbeta segments and 13 reverse primers for TCR Jbeta segments was used. The CDR3 region of rearranged TCR beta genes was amplified from genomic DNA by a multiplex PCR assay. On the Illumina HiSeq System, the amplified TCR beta libraries were sequenced as 87-base-pair reads. For the original study's pipeline: A later analysis tallied 80 million to 95 million unique TCR beta chains across the 700 or so repertoires, and around 9.9 million of those chains were shared by two or more donors. A nearest-neighbor algorithm error-corrected the raw reads and collapsed the reads into unique sequences, merging closely related sequences to remove PCR and sequencing errors. Alignment of CDR3 sequences to IMGT reference sequences was used to assign V, D and J gene segments. For a sequence to be retained, at least a six-nucleotide match to both a V gene segment and a J gene segment was required. A rearrangement was called productive if the CDR3 had no stop codons and remained in frame with V and J, and every other rearrangement was called non-productive. Following IMGT convention, CDR3 was defined as the stretch from the second conserved V-encoded cysteine up to the conserved J-encoded phenylalanine. The earlier analysis of 587 of the donors excluded any sequence lacking an unambiguous match to a single V gene segment. In an earlier analysis of almost 600 of the donors, a V segment was called functional when productive rearrangements were above 56.7%, and segregating when the standard deviation between donors exceeded 5%. A statistical classification framework was developed to diagnose cytomegalovirus status using the catalog of TCR beta chain sequences. A later analysis assigned V and J genes by comparing TCR nucleotide sequences with IMGT/GENE-DB human TR gene sequences. Using the TCRdist pipeline, a later analysis assigned CDR3 sequences along with most-parsimonious VDJ recombination scenarios. In a later analysis, each TCR beta chain was defined by its CDR3 amino acid sequence together with its V-gene family, and reads without a unique V-gene family were excluded. As a way to deal with suspected cross-contamination and a sequencing artifact, a later analysis dropped under 600 nucleotide sequences that were highly shared and had low generation probability. In a later analysis, a clonal expansion index was calculated for each public chain from normalized within-repertoire ranks of inferred template counts. In a later analysis, generation probabilities were computed using a VDJ recombination model fitted to out-of-frame rearrangements, and the results were checked against IGoR. Hypergeometric tests were used in a later analysis to score TCR-TCR, TCR-HLA and TCR-CMV co-occurrence, with a repertoire-size bias correction applied to the TCR pairs. A later analysis estimated false discovery rates by permuting HLA or CMV assignments 20 times. A later analysis grouped co-occurring TCRs with DBSCAN, adding TCRdist sequence similarity when clustering within HLA-allele-positive subsets. For co-occurrence clustering, repertoires with fewer than 30,000 or more than 120,000 public chains were excluded, along with 5 or 6 repertoires with anomalous nucleotide sharing. In its TCRdb copy, this immuneACCESS table keeps in-frame sequences only and misses some clones. Where compared with another copy, unresolved V genes explain less than half of these, and the others have no known cause. D and trimming come from the DNA, and the V and J calls and clone size come from that table. The sample has 200,000 to 250,000 clones on record, roughly 90% of them singletons. The ten largest clones take up about 1% of the sample.

About this clone: Its antigen specificity is not known. Compared with germline, one end of the junction differs, possibly owing to a read error.

The cohort consisted of 650 to 850 healthy bone marrow donors. At the time of sampling, all cohort members were nominally healthy, though unrecorded immune exposures were likely present. The donor tested CMV seronegative and was one of the 352 seronegative cohort members. Every donor gave a peripheral blood sample, and the peripheral blood mononuclear cells from that sample were used for TCR beta sequencing. The Qiagen DNeasy Blood Extraction Kit was used to extract genomic DNA from the blood cell samples. Sequencing used PBMCs. Here the chain combines TRBV7-9 and TRBJ1-1, and the D gene may be TRBD1, 6 bases matching. This clonotype was sampled from a woman aged 18-29 years in good health and CMV-seronegative. The sequenced DNA: TGTTCCAGCAGCTCCCTCAGGGGAAAGTCCCCCGCTGAAGCTTTCTTT. Its protein is CSSSSLRGKSPAEAFF.